This entry concerns a single T cell receptor beta chain. These data come from a study of blood T cell repertoires in COVID-19. Study-wide context: Italy, Spain and the United States were the sources of the convalescent and acute COVID-19 samples.

Original processing notes: Reference gene primer amplification gave estimated nucleated cell counts. Sequencing was performed with immunoSEQ multiplex PCR; in TCRdb, only in-frame clones are kept and a portion is missing. V and J calls and clone size are copied from that table; D and trimming were computed from the DNA. The repertoire holds about 160,000 clones, with about three quarters as singletons. The CDR3 sequence is 14 residues long. Germline lookup yields CDR1 SGHNT and CDR2 YYREEE (reference sequence). Trimming shortened V by 0 bases and J by 1 base, and 7 bases separated the two germline ends.

This receptor was taken from a man in his 60s with acute or convalescent COVID-19. The V call is TRBV5-4, the J call TRBJ2-5, with a tentative D call TRBD1 (5 bases). Sequencing was done on a sample of peripheral blood. The CDR3 spells CASSLGQGQETQYF. The CDR3 DNA is TGTGCCAGCAGCTTGGGGCAGGGCCAAGAGACCCAGTACTTC.